Sequencing of this TCR beta chain was carried out in a study of T cell responses to AZD1222 COVID-19 vaccine. This CDR3 comprises 14 residues. Germline loops: CDR1 SGHRS, CDR2 YFSETQ. V lost 1 base and J 10 bases, leaving 14 bases between the germline ends. Libraries were prepared by immunoSEQ multiplex PCR; TCRdb keeps only in-frame clonotypes and omits some of them. The table records roughly 79,000 clones, around 73% of them present only once. This clonotype was obtained from an adult in good health. Sequenced material: peripheral blood, taken on day 0 of AZD1222 vaccination. V is TRBV5-1 and J is TRBJ1-4; no firm D call. Here the CDR3 reads CASSLSGYTGKLFF. CDR3 bases: TGCGCCAGCAGCTTGAGCGGGTATACGGGAAAACTGTTTTTT.